This is a list of T cell receptor beta chains from one sample in a study of cytomegalovirus exposure and HLA in healthy donors. This table comes from immunoSEQ multiplex PCR, and its TCRdb copy is limited to in-frame clones, with some not included. The sample carries some 110,000 clones, 70% to 80% recorded once. The sample taken for sequencing was PBMCs. Receptors originate from a man aged 45-60 years in good health and CMV-seropositive. CDR3s include the opening cysteine and the closing phenylalanine or tryptophan. The order of the fields is D gene, J gene, V gene, CDR3 protein. A D gene is named only where the DNA matches it firmly.

>-|TRBJ1-5|TRBV5-8
CASSFKTGRGNQPQHF
>TRBD1|TRBJ1-1|TRBV10-1
CASSLTGIGTEAFF
>-|TRBJ1-1|TRBV7-9
CASSFYEAFF
>TRBD1|TRBJ2-7|TRBV5-1
CASSRRGQGIYEQYF
>TRBD1|TRBJ1-5|TRBV7-2
CASSPYRGSNQPQHF
>TRBD1|TRBJ2-7|TRBV19
CASSRGTGVPHEQYF
>-|TRBJ2-1|TRBV29-1
CSVGPSGNEQFF
>TRBD2|TRBJ2-1|TRBV4-1
CASTPGGSGRPTPGNEQFF
>-|TRBJ2-3|TRBV28
CASRRLVSTDTQYF
>-|TRBJ2-1|TRBV5-5
CASSILDHSGVSSYNEQFF
>-|TRBJ2-3|TRBV7-2
CASSSASFPSTDTQYF
>-|TRBJ1-2|TRBV7-9
CASSLVPRVTYGYTF
>TRBD2|TRBJ2-4|TRBV4-3
CASSQDSGGRGKNIQYF
>-|TRBJ2-2|TRBV29-1
CSVFSRVTGELFF
>-|TRBJ2-5|TRBV19
CASSLSDMTQETQYF
>-|TRBJ2-1|TRBV14
CASSQDVFPSSYNEQFF
>-|TRBJ1-6|TRBV9
CASSVGGGNSPLHF
>TRBD2|TRBJ2-3|TRBV5-1
CASSSEGGRWDTQYF
>TRBD1|TRBJ2-7|TRBV6-1
CASSALTGESHEQYF
>-|TRBJ2-1|TRBV11-2
CASSLTFLSSYNEQFF
>-|TRBJ2-7|TRBV6-5
CASSPRVGSEQYF
>-|TRBJ2-5|TRBV7-2
CASRQARYQETQYF
>TRBD2|TRBJ2-3|TRBV5-1
CASSNRGLAGETDTQYF
>-|TRBJ2-2|TRBV9
CASSVGSPGAGELFF
>TRBD1|TRBJ2-3|TRBV9
CASSATGVTQYF
>TRBD2|TRBJ2-3|TRBV29-1
CSGLAGGTDTQYF
>TRBD2|TRBJ2-5|TRBV11-2
CASSFGGGVGQETQYF
>-|TRBJ2-1|TRBV20-1
CSARVRNEQFF
>-|TRBJ2-1|TRBV7-2
CASSLARNEQFF
>-|TRBJ1-4|TRBV28
CASSLREKLFF
>-|TRBJ1-2|TRBV19
CASSNIQNYGYTF
>-|TRBJ2-7|TRBV19
CASSIRPETNDEQYF
>-|TRBJ1-2|TRBV5-6
CASSRDIGYTF
>TRBD2|TRBJ2-5|TRBV29-1
CSVVGAGGRETQYF
>TRBD2|TRBJ2-1|TRBV6-5
CASSYSPSGGYNEQFF
>-|TRBJ1-5|TRBV28
CASSPDRSYQPQHF
>-|TRBJ2-1|TRBV11-2
CASSETSYNEQFF
>-|TRBJ1-5|TRBV7-9
CASSILGQGNNQPQHF
>-|TRBJ2-4|TRBV12-5
CASGAQVAKNIQYF
>-|TRBJ2-7|TRBV4-3
CASSNYRAAAYEQYF
>-|TRBJ1-2|TRBV6-5
CASLGRGYGYTF
>TRBD1|TRBJ2-7|TRBV2
CASSEPTGPHEQYF
>-|TRBJ2-2|TRBV5-6
CASSPAGGQYTGELFF